This passage covers 22 T cell receptor beta chains from one sample sequenced in a study of cytotoxic CD8 clonotypes in ibrutinib-treated CLL. Libraries were prepared by immunoSEQ multiplex PCR; TCRdb keeps only in-frame clonotypes and omits some of them. The repertoire holds 60,000 or so clones, with roughly 59% as singletons. Sequencing was performed on PBMCs, taken after 12 months of ibrutinib treatment. These receptors originate from a human donor with chronic lymphocytic leukemia.

The genes are TRBV10-2 and TRBJ2-4; 7 bases are shared with TRBD2. Per germline, CDR1 WSHSY and CDR2 SAAADI. The CDR3 has 15 amino acids. J lost 6 bases, V lost 2 bases, and 7 bases had no gene match. The CDR3 protein is CASSELADILNIQYF. The CDR3 DNA reads as TGCGCCAGCAGTGAGCTAGCGGATATACTAAACATTCAGTACTTC.

In its sample, this clone was seen a few times. This chain joins TRBV19 and TRBJ2-2; the D gene is possibly TRBD1 (5 bases). Germline CDR1 LNHDA, CDR2 SQIVND (reference sequence). Between the trimmed V and J ends, which lost 4 bases and 5 bases, there was a span of 14 bases. CDR3 length: 15 residues. The CDR3: CASSKAGPLTGELFF. CDR3 nucleotides: TGTGCCAGTAGTAAGGCAGGGCCCCTAACCGGGGAGCTGTTTTTT.

This clone came up a few times. The chain employs TRBV7-9 and TRBJ2-3, with a possible D match to TRBD1 (9 bases). This CDR3 comprises 15 residues. Germline values: CDR1 SEHNR, CDR2 FQNEAQ (reference sequence). The V and J ends lost 5 bases and 7 bases respectively, with 19 bases between them. DNA of the CDR3: TGTGCCAGCAGCAACAGGGGGCGGGAGGTGTATACGCAGTATTTT. It translates to CASSNRGREVYTQYF.

The chain carries TRBV18 and TRBJ2-7, with no clear D. Germline-derived CDR1 and CDR2 are KGHSH and LQKENI. The CDR3 has 13 residues. V was shortened by 1 base and J by 6 bases, with 10 bases between the two germline ends. The CDR3 DNA is TGTGCCAGCTCACCACAGTCGTCGGGCGAGCAGTACGTC. Residues: CASSPQSSGEQYV.

The sample holds a few counts of this clone. The chain has TRBV27 and TRBJ2-6; D unclear. The CDR3 totals 14 residues. Trimming stripped 3 bases from V and 0 bases from J, with 3 bases between. Germline assignment: CDR1 MNHEY and CDR2 SMNVEV (reference sequence). In DNA, the CDR3 is TGTGCCAGCAGTTTTCACTCTGGGGCCAACGTCCTGACTTTC. It encodes CASSFHSGANVLTF.

This clone has a count of ten or more. For the CDR3, the DNA is TGTGCCCGAAGATTCACCGGGGAGCTGTTTTTT. It is translated as CARRFTGELFF. V and J are TRBV30 and TRBJ2-2; D unresolved. CDR3 length: 11 residues. Germline lookup yields CDR1 GTSNPN and CDR2 SVGIG (reference sequence). Trimming stripped 8 bases from V and 4 bases from J, with 8 bases between.

V and J are TRBV19 and TRBJ1-5; the match to TRBD1 covers 8 bases. CDR1 is LNHDA and CDR2 is SQIVND in the germline V gene (reference sequence). This CDR3 is built from 17 residues. The V gene end was trimmed by 9 bases and the J gene end by 5 bases; junction bases not matched to a gene: 18. The chain's CDR3 is CARVPGQALGAYQPQHF. The CDR3 DNA is TGTGCCAGAGTTCCGGGACAGGCCCTAGGGGCCTATCAGCCCCAGCATTTT. The full variable domain, its missing parts supplied by reference TRBV19 and TRBJ1-5, is DGGITQSPKYLFRKEGQNVTLSCEQNLNHDAMYWYRQDPGQGLRLIYYSQIVNDFQKGDIAEGYSVSREKKESFPLTVTSAQKNPTAFYLCARVPGQALGAYQPQHFGDGTRLSIL.

This clone was recorded a few times. V and J are TRBV28 and TRBJ2-7; TRBD1 might be the D (6 bases). V dropped 2 bases and J dropped 7 bases, with 21 bases sitting between them. CDR3 length equals 16 residues. Per germline, CDR1 MDHEN and CDR2 SYDVKM. Written as DNA, the CDR3 is TGTGCCAGCAGTTTAAGGGTAGGGGGTCCTTCTGGGGAGCAGTACGTC. Amino acid sequence: CASSLRVGGPSGEQYV.

As regards this clone: Relative to the germline gene, one junction end is altered; a read error may explain this. The identical CDR3 is also encoded by other nucleotide sequences in the sample. The chain couples TRBV5-1 to TRBJ2-1; possible D gene TRBD2, 6 bases. The CDR3 extends over 16 amino acids. Germline values: CDR1 SGHRS, CDR2 YFSETQ. The CDR3 sequence is CASSFRFGTGLNEQFF. The DNA for the CDR3 is TGTGCCAGCAGCTTCAGGTTCGGGACTGGGCTCAATGAGCAGTTCTTC.

The V gene is TRBV5-1, the J gene TRBJ1-3; possible D gene TRBD1, 6 bases. This CDR3 spans 16 amino acids. Trimming removed 7 bases at V and 0 bases at J, with 17 bases between. Germline V lookup: CDR1 SGHRS, CDR2 YFSETQ. The CDR3 sequence is CASSRAPGDSGNTIYF. For the CDR3, the DNA is TGCGCCAGCTCCCGAGCCCCAGGGGACTCTGGAAACACCATATATTTT. Full variable domain (rest looked up from reference TRBV5-1 and TRBJ1-3): KAGVTQTPRYLIKTRGQQVTLSCSPISGHRSVSWYQQTPGQGLQFLFEYFSETQRNKGNFPGRFSGRQFSNSRSEMNVSTLELGDSALYLCASSRAPGDSGNTIYFGEGSWLTVV.

CDR3 nucleotides: TGTGCCAGTAGTGGGGGACAGGGCCCATTCGACTACGAGCAGTACTTC. Its protein product is CASSGGQGPFDYEQYF. V is TRBV19 and J is TRBJ2-7, with 9 positions matching TRBD1. The trim removed 5 bases at V and 3 bases at J, leaving 11 bases unmatched. Germline V lookup: CDR1 LNHDA, CDR2 SQIVND (reference sequence). The CDR3 contains 16 residues.

This clone was detected ten times or more. The chain combines TRBV15 with TRBJ1-2, with D unclear. The CDR3 is 15 residues long. Germline-derived CDR1 and CDR2 are LNHNV and YYDKDF (reference sequence). Deletions cut 1 base from V and 4 bases from J, with 13 bases between. The CDR3 here is CATSRARDAGYGYTF. CDR3 bases: TGTGCCACCAGCAGAGCACGGGATGCTGGCTATGGCTACACCTTC.

This clone appeared a few times. This chain uses TRBV7-8 with TRBJ1-1; weak D call: TRBD1 (5 bases). Germline V CDR1 and CDR2: SGHVS, FQNEAQ. The CDR3 is made up of 18 amino acids. Trimming took 5 bases from V and 10 from J, leaving 32 bases between them. CDR3 nucleotide sequence: TGTGCCAGCAGCGCAGAACGCATCGGGTTACGAAACAGGAATTTAGCTTTCTTT. Translating gives CASSAERIGLRNRNLAFF.

This clone was detected a few times. A read error likely explains this, since a far larger clone differs by one base. This sequence joins TRBV5-1 and TRBJ1-2; the D is unclear. V was clipped by 2 bases and J by 0 bases, with 5 bases between them. CDR1 and CDR2 (germline): SGHRS, YFSETQ. The CDR3 is 13 residues long. CDR3 DNA sequence: TGCGCCAGCAGCTTTGGGACTAACTATGGCTACACCTTC. Amino acid sequence: CASSFGTNYGYTF.

The rearrangement joins TRBV28 to TRBJ2-4, with D possibly matching TRBD2 (6 bases). The V end was cut by 6 bases, the J end by 0 bases, with 18 bases between. The CDR3 contains 17 residues. Germline V gene lookup returns CDR1 MDHEN and CDR2 SYDVKM. In DNA form, the CDR3 reads TGTGCCAGCAGAGGTACGCGGGATGGTGGAGCCAAAAACATTCAGTACTTC. Translated, it gives CASRGTRDGGAKNIQYF.

The table lists this clone with a few counts. The CDR3, as DNA: TGCGCCAGCAGCTTGGGGGACAGGGGGAACACTGAAGCTTTCTTT. Translation gives CASSLGDRGNTEAFF. The V gene is TRBV5-1, the J gene TRBJ1-1; 10 positions agree with TRBD1. The junction had 0 bases not matched to a gene; V was cut back by 0 bases and J by 1 base. Germline lookup yields CDR1 SGHRS and CDR2 YFSETQ. This CDR3 contains 15 residues.

This clone came up a few times. The J gene is TRBJ2-7, the V gene TRBV5-6; the D is unclear. The CDR3 has 16 residues. V was pared by 0 bases and J by 2 bases, with 15 bases between. Per germline, CDR1 SGHDT and CDR2 YYEEEE. The CDR3 DNA reads as TGTGCCAGCAGCTTGGGGGTTGCTGCTCCACCCTACGAGCAGTACTTC. Encoded protein: CASSLGVAAPPYEQYF. The variable domain in full, completed from reference TRBV5-6 and TRBJ2-7, reads DAGVTQSPTHLIKTRGQQVTLRCSPKSGHDTVSWYQQALGQGPQFIFQYYEEEERQRGNFPDRFSGHQFPNYSSELNVNALLLGDSALYLCASSLGVAAPPYEQYFGPGTRLTVT.

The chain recombines TRBV7-2 with TRBJ2-3; TRBD1 or TRBD2 may be the D gene (5 bases each). This CDR3 is built from 17 residues. The germline gives CDR1 SGHTA, CDR2 FQGNSA. The V gene lost 3 bases and the J gene lost 2 bases, with 18 bases spanning the gap. CDR3 nucleotides: TGTGCCAGCAGCTTTCGAGCTTTGGGACGGATCACAGATACGCAGTATTTT. Residues: CASSFRALGRITDTQYF.

The chain employs TRBV29-1 and TRBJ2-2; D is uncertain. Germline loops: CDR1 SQVTM, CDR2 ANQGSEA. Trimming shortened V by 7 bases and J by 4 bases, and 16 bases separated the two germline ends. CDR3 length equals 14 residues. In DNA form, the CDR3 reads TGCAGCGCCTTTGGGGAAGCCCCCACCGGGGAGCTGTTTTTT. Translation gives CSAFGEAPTGELFF.

This chain links TRBV6-1 with TRBJ2-4; unclear D gene. Germline values: CDR1 MNHNS, CDR2 SASEGT. Trimming removed 4 bases at V and 8 bases at J, with 18 bases between. The CDR3 totals 15 residues. The CDR3 reads CASSVARAIGDIQYF. CDR3 nucleotides: TGTGCCAGCAGTGTAGCAAGGGCCATAGGAGACATTCAGTACTTC.

This clone was detected a few times. This chain joins TRBV2 and TRBJ2-3, with D unclear. V lost 3 bases to trimming and J lost 6 bases, with 16 bases between them. The CDR3 extends over 15 amino acids. Germline V gives CDR1 SNHLY, CDR2 FYNNEI. The CDR3 region is CASSDIGPAMDTQYF. In DNA form, the CDR3 reads TGTGCCAGCAGTGATATTGGGCCCGCGATGGATACGCAGTATTTT.

The J gene is TRBJ1-6, the V gene TRBV18, with a possible D match to TRBD1 (6 bases). The CDR3 covers 16 residues. The V end lost 3 bases, the J end lost 10 bases, and 19 bases lay between the germline ends. CDR1 and CDR2 from the germline V gene are KGHSH and LQKENI. CDR3 protein: CASSPDVGRGRSPLHF. The CDR3 DNA is TGTGCCAGCTCACCGGACGTCGGCAGGGGTCGCTCACCCCTCCACTTT.